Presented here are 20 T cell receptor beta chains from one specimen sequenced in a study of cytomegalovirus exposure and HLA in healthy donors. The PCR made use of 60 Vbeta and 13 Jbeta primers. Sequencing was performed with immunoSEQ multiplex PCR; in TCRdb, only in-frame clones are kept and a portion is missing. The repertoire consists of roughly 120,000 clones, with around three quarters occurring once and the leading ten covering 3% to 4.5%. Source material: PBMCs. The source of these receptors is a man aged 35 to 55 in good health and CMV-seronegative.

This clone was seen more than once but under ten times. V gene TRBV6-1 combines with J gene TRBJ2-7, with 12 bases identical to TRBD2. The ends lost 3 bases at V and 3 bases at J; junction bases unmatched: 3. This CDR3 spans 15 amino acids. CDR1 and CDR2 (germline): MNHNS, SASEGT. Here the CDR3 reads CASSESTSGGYEQYF. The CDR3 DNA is TGTGCCAGCAGTGAGTCGACTAGCGGGGGCTACGAGCAGTACTTC.

The CDR3 region has the DNA TGCGCCAGCAGCTCTGGACTAGTACCCTCCTACAATGAGCAGTTCTTC. This encodes CASSSGLVPSYNEQFF. V usage is TRBV5-1 and J usage is TRBJ2-1, with TRBD2 identical over 7 bases. CDR3 size: 16 residues. The V and J ends lost 3 bases and 0 bases, in that order; junction bases with no gene match: 6. The germline gives CDR1 SGHRS, CDR2 YFSETQ.

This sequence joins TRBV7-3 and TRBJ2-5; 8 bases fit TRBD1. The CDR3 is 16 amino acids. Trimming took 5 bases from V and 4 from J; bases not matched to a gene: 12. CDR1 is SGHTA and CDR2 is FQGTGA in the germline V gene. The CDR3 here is CASSPRRQGAGETQYF. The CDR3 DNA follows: TGTGCCAGCAGCCCCAGGCGGCAGGGGGCGGGAGAGACCCAGTACTTC.

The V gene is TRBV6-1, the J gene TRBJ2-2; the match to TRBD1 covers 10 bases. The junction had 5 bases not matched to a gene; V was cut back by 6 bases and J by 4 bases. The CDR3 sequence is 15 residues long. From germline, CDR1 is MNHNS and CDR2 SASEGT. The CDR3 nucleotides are TGTGCCAGCAGGCCGGGACAGGGGCCCACCGGGGAGCTGTTTTTT. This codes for CASRPGQGPTGELFF.

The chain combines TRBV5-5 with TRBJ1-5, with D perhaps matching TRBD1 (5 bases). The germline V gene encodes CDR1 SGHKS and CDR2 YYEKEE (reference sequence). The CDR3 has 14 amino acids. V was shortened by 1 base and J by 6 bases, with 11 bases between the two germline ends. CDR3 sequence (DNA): TGTGCCAGCAGCTTGCAGGGATCTAGTCAGCCCCAGCATTTT. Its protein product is CASSLQGSSQPQHF. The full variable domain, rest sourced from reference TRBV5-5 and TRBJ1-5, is DAGVTQSPTHLIKTRGQQVTLRCSPISGHKSVSWYQQVLGQGPQFIFQYYEKEERGRGNFPDRFSARQFPNYSSELNVNALLLGDSALYLCASSLQGSSQPQHFGDGTRLSIL.

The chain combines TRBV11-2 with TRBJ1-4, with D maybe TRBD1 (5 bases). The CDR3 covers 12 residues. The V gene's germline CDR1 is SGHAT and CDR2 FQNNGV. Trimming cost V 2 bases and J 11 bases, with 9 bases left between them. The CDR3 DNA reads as TGTGCCAGCAGCTTACAGGGTCATAAACTGTTTTTT. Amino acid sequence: CASSLQGHKLFF.

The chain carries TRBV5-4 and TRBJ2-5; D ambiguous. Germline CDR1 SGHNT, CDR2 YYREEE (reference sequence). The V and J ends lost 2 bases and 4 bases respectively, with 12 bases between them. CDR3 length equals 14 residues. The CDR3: CASSFDRPGETQYF. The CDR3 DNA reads TGTGCCAGCAGCTTTGATCGTCCGGGAGAGACCCAGTACTTC.

The CDR3 DNA follows: TGTGCCAGTAGGAATGATGGTCGCGGGACCGGGGAGCTGTTTTTT. This sequence encodes CASRNDGRGTGELFF. The chain joins TRBV19 to TRBJ2-2; D is perhaps TRBD2 (5 bases). The V end was cut by 6 bases, the J end by 5 bases, with 16 bases between. Germline V gene lookup returns CDR1 LNHDA and CDR2 SQIVND (reference sequence). CDR3 length: 15 residues.

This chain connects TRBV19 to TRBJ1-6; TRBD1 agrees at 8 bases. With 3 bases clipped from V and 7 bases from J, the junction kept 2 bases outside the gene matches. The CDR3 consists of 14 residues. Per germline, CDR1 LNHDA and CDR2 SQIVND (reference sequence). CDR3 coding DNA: TGTGCCAGTAGTATCCGACAGGGGAATTCACCCCTCCACTTT. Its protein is CASSIRQGNSPLHF.

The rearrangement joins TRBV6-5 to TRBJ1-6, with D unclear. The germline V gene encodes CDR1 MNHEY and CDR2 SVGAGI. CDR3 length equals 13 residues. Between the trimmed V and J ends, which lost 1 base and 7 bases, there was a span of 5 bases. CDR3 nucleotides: TGTGCCAGCAGTTACTTGGCAAATTCACCCCTCCACTTT. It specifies CASSYLANSPLHF.

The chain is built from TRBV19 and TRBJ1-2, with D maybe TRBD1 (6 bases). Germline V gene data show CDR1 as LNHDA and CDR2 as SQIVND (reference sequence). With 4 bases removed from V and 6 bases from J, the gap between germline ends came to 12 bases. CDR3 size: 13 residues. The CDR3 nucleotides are TGTGCCAGTAGTAGCGGACAGAGAGATGGCTACACCTTC. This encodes CASSSGQRDGYTF. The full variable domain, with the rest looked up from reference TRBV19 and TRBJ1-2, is DGGITQSPKYLFRKEGQNVTLSCEQNLNHDAMYWYRQDPGQGLRLIYYSQIVNDFQKGDIAEGYSVSREKKESFPLTVTSAQKNPTAFYLCASSSGQRDGYTFGSGTRLTVV.

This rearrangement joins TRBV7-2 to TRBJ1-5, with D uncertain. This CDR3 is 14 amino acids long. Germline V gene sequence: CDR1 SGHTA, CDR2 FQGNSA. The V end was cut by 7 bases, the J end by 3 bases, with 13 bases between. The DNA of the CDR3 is TGTGCCAGCACTATGCGAGGCCTCAATCAGCCCCAGCATTTT. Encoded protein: CASTMRGLNQPQHF.

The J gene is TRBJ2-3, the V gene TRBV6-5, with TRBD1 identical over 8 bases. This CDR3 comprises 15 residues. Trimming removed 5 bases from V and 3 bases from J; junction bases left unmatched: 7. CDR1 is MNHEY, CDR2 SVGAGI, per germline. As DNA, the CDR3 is TGTGCCAGCAGTCGAACCACAGGGGGAACAGATACGCAGTATTTT. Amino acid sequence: CASSRTTGGTDTQYF.

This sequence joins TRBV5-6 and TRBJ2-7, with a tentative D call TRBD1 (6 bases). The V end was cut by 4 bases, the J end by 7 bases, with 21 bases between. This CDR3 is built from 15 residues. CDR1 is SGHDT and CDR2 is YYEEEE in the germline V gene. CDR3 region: CASSPRQVFQREQYF. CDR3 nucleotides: TGTGCCAGCAGCCCACGACAGGTTTTCCAGCGGGAGCAGTACTTC.

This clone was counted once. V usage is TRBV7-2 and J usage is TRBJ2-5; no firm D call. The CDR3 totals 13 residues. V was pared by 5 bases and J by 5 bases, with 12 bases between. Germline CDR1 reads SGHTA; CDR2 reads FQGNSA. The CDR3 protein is CASSTKASETQYF. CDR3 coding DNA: TGTGCCAGCAGCACTAAAGCGTCGGAGACCCAGTACTTC.

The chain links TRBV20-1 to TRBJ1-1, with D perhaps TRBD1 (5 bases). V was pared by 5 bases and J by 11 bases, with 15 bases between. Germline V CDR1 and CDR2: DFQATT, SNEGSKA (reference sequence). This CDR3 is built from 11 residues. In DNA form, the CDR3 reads TGCAGTGCTGGGACTCCCAACACGGCTTTCTTT. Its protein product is CSAGTPNTAFF.

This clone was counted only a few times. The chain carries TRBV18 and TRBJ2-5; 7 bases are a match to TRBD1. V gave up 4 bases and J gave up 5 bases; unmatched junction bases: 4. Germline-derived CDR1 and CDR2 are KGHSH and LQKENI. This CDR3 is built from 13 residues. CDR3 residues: CASSQGARETQYF. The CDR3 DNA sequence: TGTGCCAGCTCACAGGGGGCGCGGGAGACCCAGTACTTC.

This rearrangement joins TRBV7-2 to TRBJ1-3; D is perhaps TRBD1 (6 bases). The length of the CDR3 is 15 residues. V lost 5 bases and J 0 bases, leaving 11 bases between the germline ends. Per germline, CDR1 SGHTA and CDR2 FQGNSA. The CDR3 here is CASSPRGASGNTIYF. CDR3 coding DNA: TGTGCCAGCAGCCCCAGGGGAGCCTCTGGAAACACCATATATTTT.

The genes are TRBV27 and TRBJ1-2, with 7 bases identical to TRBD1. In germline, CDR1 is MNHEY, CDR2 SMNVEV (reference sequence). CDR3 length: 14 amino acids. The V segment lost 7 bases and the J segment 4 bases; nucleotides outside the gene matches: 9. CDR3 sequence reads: CASTTTGNSYGYTF. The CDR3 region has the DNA TGTGCCAGCACCACGACAGGGAACTCCTATGGCTACACCTTC.

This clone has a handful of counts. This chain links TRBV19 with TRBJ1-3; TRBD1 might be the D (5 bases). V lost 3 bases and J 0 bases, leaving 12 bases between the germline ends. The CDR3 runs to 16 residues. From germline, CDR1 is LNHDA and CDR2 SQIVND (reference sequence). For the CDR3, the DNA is TGTGCCAGTAGTATCATCCCAGGGTCCTCTGGAAACACCATATATTTT. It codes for CASSIIPGSSGNTIYF.